These 20 T cell receptor beta chains came from one sample sequenced in a study of identical twins. TCRdb ran MiXCR on the 5' RACE reads and lists one entry per CDR3 protein. The sample lists under 350,000 distinct CDR3 sequences; less than 9.5% were seen once. These data also featured in a second study, about yellow fever vaccine responses in identical twins.

Sample: CD8+ T cells sorted from blood. The receptors shown here come from a woman aged 18-29 years in good health.

The chain recombines TRBV7-9 with TRBJ2-1; 7 bases match TRBD2. Germline V gene data show CDR1 as SEHNR and CDR2 as FQNEAQ (reference sequence). The CDR3 has 13 amino acids. V lost 6 bases and J lost 10; bases outside the gene matches: 9. The CDR3 DNA reads as TGTGCCAGCAGAGCGGGACTTCACAGGGAGCAGTTCTTC. It is translated as CASRAGLHREQFF.

This chain's CDR3 is CSARRRQQETQYF. The CDR3 DNA follows: TGCAGTGCTAGGAGAAGACAACAAGAGACCCAGTACTTC. The V and J genes are TRBV20-1 and TRBJ2-5; D unclear. This CDR3 is built from 13 residues. Germline V gene lookup returns CDR1 DFQATT and CDR2 SNEGSKA (reference sequence). Trimming shortened V by 3 bases and J by 2 bases, and 10 bases separated the two germline ends.

This clonotype was seen ten or more times. This sequence joins TRBV2 and TRBJ2-7; 8 bases align to TRBD1. This CDR3 comprises 17 residues. Germline loops: CDR1 SNHLY, CDR2 FYNNEI. Trimming took 8 bases from V and 3 from J; bases not matched to a gene: 18. CDR3 DNA: TGTGCCAGCGGGGGACCAGGTTCTGGACAGGGTTTCTACGAGCAGTACTTC. It translates to CASGGPGSGQGFYEQYF.

The chain couples TRBV6-5 to TRBJ2-1, with a weak D call TRBD2 (7 bases). The CDR3 is made up of 16 amino acids. The germline CDR1 and CDR2 sequences are MNHEY and SVGAGI. With 0 bases removed from V and 3 bases from J, the gap between germline ends came to 12 bases. CDR3 loop: CASSYSNGGHYNEQFF. Written as DNA, the CDR3 is TGTGCCAGCAGTTACTCGAACGGGGGGCACTACAATGAGCAGTTCTTC.

This clonotype occurred a few times. The chain carries TRBV30 and TRBJ2-3, with no clear D. Germline CDR1 is GTSNPN and CDR2 is SVGIG (reference sequence). This CDR3 contains 14 residues. The chain's CDR3 is CGLEAWGSTDTQYF. The CDR3 coding sequence is TGTGGCCTGGAAGCTTGGGGTAGCACAGATACGCAGTATTTT.

This clonotype has more than one count but fewer than ten. The chain is built from TRBV11-3 and TRBJ2-4; tentatively, D is TRBD1 or TRBD2 (5 bases each). Trimming shortened V by 5 bases and J by 4 bases, and 18 bases separated the two germline ends. CDR1 and CDR2 (germline): SGHNT, YENEEA. This CDR3 contains 16 residues. CDR3 sequence reads: CASSRRGREKKNIQYF. The DNA of the CDR3 is TGTGCCAGCAGCCGACGGGGCAGGGAGAAAAAAAACATTCAGTACTTC.

DNA for the CDR3: TGTGCCAGCAGCACCCGCAGGGGGCGCGTCAATGAGCAGTTCTTC. It is translated as CASSTRRGRVNEQFF. The chain recombines TRBV7-9 with TRBJ2-1; TRBD1 matches at 8 bases. Per the germline V gene, CDR1 is SEHNR and CDR2 is FQNEAQ (reference sequence). The CDR3 runs to 15 residues. J gave up 6 bases and V 5 bases, and 9 bases lay outside the gene matches.

This clonotype was detected ten times or more. The V gene is TRBV5-1, the J gene TRBJ2-5; the match to TRBD2 covers 12 bases. With 3 bases clipped from V and 4 bases from J, the junction kept 4 bases outside the gene matches. Germline V gene data show CDR1 as SGHRS and CDR2 as YFSETQ. The CDR3 is made up of 15 amino acids. The CDR3 protein is CASSSSGGAPETQYF. The CDR3 nucleotides read TGCGCCAGCAGCTCTAGCGGGGGGGCCCCAGAGACCCAGTACTTC. Looking up the rest from reference TRBV5-1 and TRBJ2-5 gives the full variable domain: KAGVTQTPRYLIKTRGQQVTLSCSPISGHRSVSWYQQTPGQGLQFLFEYFSETQRNKGNFPGRFSGRQFSNSRSEMNVSTLELGDSALYLCASSSSGGAPETQYFGPGTRLLVL.

Only a few counts were recorded for this clonotype. The chain joins TRBV3-1 to TRBJ2-2; the match to TRBD1 covers 10 bases. This CDR3 has 19 amino acids. V trimming: 2 bases; J trimming: 1 base; junction bases outside the gene matches: 10. Germline assignment: CDR1 LGHDT and CDR2 YNNKEL (reference sequence). CDR3 DNA: TGTGCCAGCAGCCAAATATATATGACAGGGGGCGTGAACACCGGGGAGCTGTTTTTT. Amino acid sequence: CASSQIYMTGGVNTGELFF.

This clonotype was recorded many times. The CDR3 region has the DNA TGTGCCATCAGTGAGTCCTCCCCTAGCGGTTTTGAGACCCAGTACTTC. Translated, it gives CAISESSPSGFETQYF. The chain has TRBV10-3 and TRBJ2-5; 7 nucleotides agree with TRBD2. The CDR3 has 16 amino acids. The V segment lost 0 bases and the J segment 5 bases; nucleotides outside the gene matches: 9. Germline V CDR1 and CDR2: ENHRY, SYGVKD.

A few counts support this clonotype. The chain couples TRBV11-1 to TRBJ2-7, with TRBD1 matching over 7 bases. This CDR3 is built from 18 residues. V dropped 1 base and J dropped 0; count of bases not matched to a gene: 12. Germline CDR1 SGHAT, CDR2 FQDESV (reference sequence). CDR3 protein: CASSLGGDGTEVSYEQYF. As DNA, the CDR3 is TGTGCCAGCAGCTTAGGTGGGGACGGGACAGAGGTCTCCTACGAGCAGTACTTC. Using reference TRBV11-1 and TRBJ2-7 for the parts outside the CDR3, the full variable domain is EAEVAQSPRYKITEKSQAVAFWCDPISGHATLYWYRQILGQGPELLVQFQDESVVDDSQLPKDRFSAERLKGVDSTLKIQPAELGDSAMYLCASSLGGDGTEVSYEQYFGPGTRLTVT.

This clonotype was picked up many times. The chain uses TRBV29-1 and TRBJ2-1; the D gene is possibly TRBD1 (6 bases). The CDR3 is 13 residues long. Germline V CDR1 and CDR2: SQVTM, ANQGSEA. The V end was cut by 4 bases, the J end by 5 bases, with 12 bases between. Here the CDR3 reads CSVATGPNNEQFF. DNA for the CDR3: TGCAGCGTTGCAACAGGGCCCAACAATGAGCAGTTCTTC.

A few counts support this clonotype. The gene calls are TRBV4-3 and TRBJ2-1; D is uncertain. Looked up from germline, CDR1 is LGHNA and CDR2 is YSLEER. V was trimmed by 4 bases and J by 3 bases, leaving 10 bases between them. The CDR3 has 14 residues. DNA of the CDR3: TGCGCCAGCAGCCTTCTAGGAAACTACAATGAGCAGTTCTTC. Protein sequence: CASSLLGNYNEQFF.

In its sample, this clonotype was seen a few times. CDR3 DNA: TGTGCCTCAGAGGGGACTAGAAACACCGGGGAGCTGTTTTTT. Its translation is CASEGTRNTGELFF. This rearrangement joins TRBV6-1 to TRBJ2-2; 8 bases map to TRBD2. The length of the CDR3 is 14 residues. The V gene's germline CDR1 is MNHNS and CDR2 SASEGT. V lost 11 bases and J lost 2; bases outside the gene matches: 7.

This chain joins TRBV6-2 or TRBV6-3 and TRBJ2-7, with unresolved D. The V end lost 6 bases, the J end lost 6 bases, and 9 bases lay between the germline ends. Germline loops: CDR1 MNHEY, CDR2 SVGEGT. This CDR3 spans 11 amino acids. CDR3 sequence reads: CASSWGTEQYF. The CDR3, as DNA: TGTGCCAGCAGCTGGGGAACCGAGCAGTACTTC.

This clonotype showed up many times. The genes are TRBV7-9 and TRBJ1-1; D call uncertain. The V and J ends lost 1 base and 1 base respectively, with 10 bases between them. CDR3 size: 15 residues. Germline CDR1 SEHNR, CDR2 FQNEAQ (reference sequence). The CDR3 protein is CASSLDGMGNTEAFF. The CDR3 region has the DNA TGTGCCAGCAGCTTAGATGGCATGGGGAACACTGAAGCTTTCTTT.

This rearrangement joins TRBV4-1 to TRBJ2-3, with 9 bases fitting TRBD2. The germline V gene has CDR1 MGHRA and CDR2 YSYEKL. The CDR3 is 13 residues long. Germline trimming cut 1 base from V and 15 bases from J; bases unmatched to any gene: 8. CDR3 sequence: CASSQVLAGSFYF. The CDR3, as DNA: TGCGCCAGCAGCCAAGTACTAGCGGGCTCCTTTTATTTT.

CDR3 nucleotides: TGTGCCTGGGGACTAGGTACGTCCTACAATGAGCAGTTCTTC. It is translated as CAWGLGTSYNEQFF. The V gene is TRBV30, the J gene TRBJ2-1; 7 nucleotides align to TRBD2. The CDR3 contains 14 residues. Germline values: CDR1 GTSNPN, CDR2 SVGIG (reference sequence). V dropped 5 bases and J dropped 1; count of bases not matched to a gene: 5.

In this sample, this clonotype turned up many times. The rearrangement joins TRBV13 to TRBJ2-7; 10 nucleotides agree with TRBD1. From germline, CDR1 is PRHDT and CDR2 FYEKMQ (reference sequence). CDR3 size: 13 residues. V lost 5 bases, J lost 6 bases, and 4 bases stayed unmatched. In DNA, the CDR3 is TGTGCCAGCAGCCACGGGACAGGGGTCGAGCAGTACTTC. Amino acids: CASSHGTGVEQYF.

In this sample, this clonotype turned up a few times. This chain connects TRBV4-3 to TRBJ2-3; TRBD2 agrees at 9 bases. The CDR3 totals 16 residues. V was clipped by 2 bases and J by 2 bases; unmatched bases: 5. CDR1 is LGHNA, CDR2 YSLEER, per germline. The CDR3 DNA reads as TGCGCCAGCAGCCAAATGATAGCGGGAGACACAGATACGCAGTATTTT. Amino acids: CASSQMIAGDTDTQYF.